What follows are 3 T cell receptor beta chains derived from one specimen sequenced in a study of T cell repertoires in cytomegalovirus infection. No antigen has been identified for these receptors. TCRdb recomputed calls from the reads with MiXCR, one row per CDR3 protein. The sample shows approximately 1,000,000 distinct CDR3 sequences, about 33% of them seen only once. Source: cultured CD8+ T cells from PBMCs, taken from culture after CMV antigen stimulation. The receptors originated from a human donor in good health (CMV status not recorded). Some clones in this sample may be carry-over from other donors' samples.

This clonotype turned up a few times. The rearrangement joins TRBV7-6 to TRBJ2-1; D perhaps matches TRBD2 (6 bases). The germline V and J ends were trimmed by 2 bases and 8 bases, with 16 bases remaining between them. Germline loops: CDR1 SGHVS, CDR2 FNYEAQ. The CDR3 contains 15 residues. This chain's CDR3 is CASSLNSGFWDEQFF. DNA of the CDR3: TGTGCCAGCAGCTTAAACAGCGGGTTTTGGGATGAGCAGTTCTTC.

The chain recombines TRBV20-1 with TRBJ2-7, with D possibly TRBD1 on 6 matching bases. The CDR3 loop spans 14 amino acids. Trimming stripped 0 bases from V and 3 bases from J, with 12 bases between. The germline CDR1 and CDR2 sequences are DFQATT and SNEGSKA (reference sequence). The CDR3 reads CSAREPGQLYEQYF. CDR3 sequence (DNA): TGCAGTGCTAGAGAACCGGGACAACTCTACGAGCAGTACTTC.

Comments on this clonotype: No conserved phenylalanine or tryptophan ends this CDR3, so it is likely a read error. The rearrangement joins TRBV7-2 to TRBJ1-1; the D gene is possibly TRBD1 (6 bases). CDR3 length equals 14 residues. Trimming left V 1 base short and J 6 bases short, with 12 bases between. The V gene's germline CDR1 is SGHTA and CDR2 FQGNSA. The CDR3 sequence: CASSLVGAGPEAFS. The DNA of the CDR3 is TGTGCCAGCAGCTTAGTGGGGGCAGGTCCTGAAGCTTTCTCT.